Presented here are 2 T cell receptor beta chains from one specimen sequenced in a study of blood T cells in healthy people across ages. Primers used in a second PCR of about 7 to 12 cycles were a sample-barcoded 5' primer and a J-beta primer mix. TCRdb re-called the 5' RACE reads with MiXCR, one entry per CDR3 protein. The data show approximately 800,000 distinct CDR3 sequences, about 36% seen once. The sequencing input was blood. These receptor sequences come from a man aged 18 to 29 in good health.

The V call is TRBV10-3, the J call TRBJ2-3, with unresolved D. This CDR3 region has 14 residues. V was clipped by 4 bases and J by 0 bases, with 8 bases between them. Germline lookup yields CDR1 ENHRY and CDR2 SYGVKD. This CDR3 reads CAISGSTSTDTQYF. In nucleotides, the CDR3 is TGTGCCATCAGTGGGTCCACCAGCACAGATACGCAGTATTTT.

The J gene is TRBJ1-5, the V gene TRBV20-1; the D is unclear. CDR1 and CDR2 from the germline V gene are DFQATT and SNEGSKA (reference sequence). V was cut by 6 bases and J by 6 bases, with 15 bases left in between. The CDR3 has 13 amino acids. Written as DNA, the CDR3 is TGCAGTGCAGATGGGGAAAAGGGTCAGCCCCAGCATTTT. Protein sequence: CSADGEKGQPQHF.